A single sample gave rise to the 10 T cell receptor beta chains below, sequenced in a study of OX40 agonist ivuxolimab in advanced cancers. Clones were sequenced by immunoSEQ multiplex PCR, and TCRdb holds only the in-frame ones, with some missing. The table records tens of thousands of clones, more than 75% of them present only once. The sample in question was CD4+ or CD8+ T cells sorted from blood, obtained in a trial of the OX40 agonist ivuxolimab. The receptors here all came from an adult with an advanced solid tumor such as melanoma, head and neck, liver or kidney cancer.

The chain has TRBV2 and TRBJ2-5, with TRBD1 as a possible D gene (6 bases). The CDR3 sequence is 11 residues long. The germline V and J ends were trimmed by 10 bases and 5 bases, with 11 bases remaining between them. Germline CDR1 and CDR2: SNHLY and FYNNEI. CDR3 sequence (DNA): TGTGCCAACAGGGTTGAGGAGACCCAGTACTTC. This encodes CANRVEETQYF.

The rearrangement uses TRBV7-9 and TRBJ1-5; D unclear. CDR1 SEHNR and CDR2 FQNEAQ come from the germline V gene (reference sequence). Trimming shortened V by 2 bases and J by 5 bases, and 7 bases separated the two germline ends. CDR3 length: 13 residues. Written as DNA, the CDR3 is TGTGCCAGCAGCTTACGGCAGCATCAGCCCCAGCATTTT. Translation gives CASSLRQHQPQHF. Full variable domain (rest looked up from reference TRBV7-9 and TRBJ1-5): DTGVSQNPRHKITKRGQNVTFRCDPISEHNRLYWYRQTLGQGPEFLTYFQNEAQLEKSRLLSDRFSAERPKGSFSTLEIQRTEQGDSAMYLCASSLRQHQPQHFGDGTRLSIL.

J is TRBJ2-1 and V is TRBV4-3; TRBD2 matches 9 bases. The CDR3 length is 16 residues. Germline V gene lookup returns CDR1 LGHNA and CDR2 YSLEER. Trimming removed 0 bases from V and 8 bases from J; junction bases left unmatched: 8. CDR3 DNA: TGCGCCAGCAGCCAAGAATCCGCGGGAGGGCGGGATGAGCAGTTCTTC. Translating it yields CASSQESAGGRDEQFF.

The rearrangement uses TRBV4-3 and TRBJ2-1; the D gene is possibly TRBD2 (5 bases). CDR1 is LGHNA and CDR2 is YSLEER in the germline V gene. The CDR3 extends over 12 amino acids. The V and J ends lost 0 bases and 10 bases respectively, with 7 bases between them. DNA of the CDR3: TGCGCCAGCAGCCAAGATCCTAGCGAGCAGTTCTTC. Amino acid sequence: CASSQDPSEQFF.

CDR3: CASRLDRGGCGYGYTF. Here the CDR3 DNA reads TGTGCAAGTCGCTTAGATCGGGGGGGATGTGGCTATGGCTACACCTTC. The rearrangement links TRBV12-2 to TRBJ1-2. TRBV12-2 is assigned pseudogene status. CDR3 size: 16 residues.

The gene calls are TRBV11-2 and TRBJ2-7; 9 nucleotides align to TRBD1. Per the germline V gene, CDR1 is SGHAT and CDR2 is FQNNGV. With 5 bases clipped from V and 7 bases from J, the junction kept 6 bases outside the gene matches. CDR3 length: 13 amino acids. CDR3: CASSQGQGDEQYF. The CDR3 DNA reads as TGTGCCAGCAGCCAGGGACAGGGCGATGAGCAGTACTTC. The entire variable domain, with the rest obtained from reference TRBV11-2 and TRBJ2-7, is as follows: EAGVAQSPRYKIIEKRQSVAFWCNPISGHATLYWYQQILGQGPKLLIQFQNNGVVDDSQLPKDRFSAERLKGVDSTLKIQPAKLEDSAVYLCASSQGQGDEQYFGPGTRLTVT.

V and J are TRBV5-1 and TRBJ1-1; 8 nucleotides line up with TRBD1. The CDR3 sequence is 15 residues long. Germline loops: CDR1 SGHRS, CDR2 YFSETQ. With 4 bases clipped from V and 5 bases from J, the junction kept 10 bases outside the gene matches. The CDR3 DNA reads TGCGCCAGCAGCGCCCCAGGGGGCGCAGGGACTGAAGCTTTCTTT. Protein sequence: CASSAPGGAGTEAFF.

This chain connects TRBV7-9 to TRBJ1-1, with 8 bases matching TRBD1. The V gene's germline CDR1 is SEHNR and CDR2 FQNEAQ (reference sequence). The CDR3 contains 15 residues. V trimming: 3 bases; J trimming: 8 bases; junction bases outside the gene matches: 11. The CDR3 region has the DNA TGTGCCAGCAGCTTTCCGGAGGGCAGGGGGCCCGAAGCTTTCTTT. It is translated as CASSFPEGRGPEAFF.

This chain uses TRBV4-3 with TRBJ2-1; possible D gene TRBD2, 6 bases. Germline V gene data show CDR1 as LGHNA and CDR2 as YSLEER. The CDR3 consists of 15 residues. V lost 4 bases and J lost 9, with 19 bases in between. CDR3 nucleotide sequence: TGCGCCAGCAGCCCCGATCAAACACTAGCCGGTGAGCAGTTCTTC. Protein: CASSPDQTLAGEQFF.

The chain has TRBV9 and TRBJ2-7, with D possibly TRBD2 on 6 matching bases. CDR3 size: 13 residues. With 2 bases removed from V and 6 bases from J, the gap between germline ends came to 12 bases. The germline V gene encodes CDR1 SGDLS and CDR2 YYNGEE. Here the CDR3 reads CASSVGGTSEQYF. In nucleotides, the CDR3 is TGTGCCAGCAGCGTGGGGGGAACGAGCGAGCAGTACTTC.